This T cell receptor beta chain was identified in a study of shared clonotypes between healthy human individuals. The CDR3 spans 14 residues. CDR1 WNHNN and CDR2 SYGVQD come from the germline V gene (reference sequence). V was pared by 5 bases and J by 1 base, with 3 bases of the junction left unmatched. Sequenced by immunoSEQ multiplex PCR; TCRdb stores in-frame clones only, minus some. The data contain some 1.5 million clones, approximately 98% of them singletons. This clone appeared a single time. Additional DNA sequences in this sample encode the identical CDR3. The sequenced sample consisted of naive CD4+ T cells sorted from blood. Subset reported: CD45RA+ positively selected. The chain links TRBV10-1 to TRBJ2-7; 9 bases line up with TRBD1. This TCR came from a young man in good health. Written as DNA, the CDR3 is TGCGCCAGCAGTAGGGACAGGGTATCCTACGAGCAGTACTTC. Its translation: CASSRDRVSYEQYF.